This TCR beta chain stems from a study of brain T cells in children with intractable seizures. Study-level points and caveats: Clones missing pre-surgery may reflect undersampling of that blood sample.

Clones were read by immunoSEQ multiplex PCR, and TCRdb kept only the in-frame ones, dropping some. Counted here are around 38,000 clones, 75% to 95% occurring once; the ten biggest clones make up just under 6.5%. This clone was seen a few times. Its specificity is not known. The CDR3 is 13 residues long. V gave up 6 bases and J gave up 7 bases, with 15 bases separating them. Surgery cases with the highest brain T cell transcript signatures were chosen for sequencing. Before surgery, patients took at least one anti-epileptic drug. The genes are TRBV12-3 or TRBV12-4 and TRBJ1-2; no clear D. The receptor was derived from a girl aged 2 to 10 with tuberous sclerosis and intractable seizures. The sample consisted of peripheral blood, taken at surgery. The CDR3 here is CASRDSPGGGYTF. The CDR3 DNA sequence: TGTGCCAGCAGGGACTCACCCGGAGGTGGCTACACCTTC.